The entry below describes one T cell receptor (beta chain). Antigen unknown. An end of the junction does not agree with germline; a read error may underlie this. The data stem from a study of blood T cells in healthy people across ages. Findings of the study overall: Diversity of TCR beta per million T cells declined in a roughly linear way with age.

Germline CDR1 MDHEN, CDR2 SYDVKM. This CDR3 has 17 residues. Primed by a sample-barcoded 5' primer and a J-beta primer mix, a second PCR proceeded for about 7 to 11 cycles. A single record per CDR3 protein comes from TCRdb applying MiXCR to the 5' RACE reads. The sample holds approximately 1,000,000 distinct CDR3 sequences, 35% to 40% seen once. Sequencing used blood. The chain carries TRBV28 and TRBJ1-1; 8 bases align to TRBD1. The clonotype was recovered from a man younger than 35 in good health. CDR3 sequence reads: CAGSLSIQGAVDTEAFF. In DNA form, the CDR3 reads TGTGCCGGCAGTTTATCGATCCAGGGGGCAGTGGACACTGAAGCTTTCTTT.